This TCR beta chain is drawn from a study of post-analysis software for immune sequencing data. Study summary: The disease courses covered relapsing-remitting, secondary progressive and progressive-relapsing multiple sclerosis.

Unique molecular identifiers were carried by the TCR beta cDNA libraries. The source material, roughly 0.9 to 11 million T cells, gave rise to about 500,000 cDNA molecules. TCRdb fed the PCR reads into MiXCR, producing one record per CDR3 protein. Among hundreds of thousands of distinct CDR3 sequences, 30% were seen once, and the ten largest hold about 0.5%. V dropped 0 bases and J dropped 8 bases, with 18 bases sitting between them. The CDR3 spans 16 residues. In germline, CDR1 is SGHRS, CDR2 YFSETQ. Study findings and constraints: Patients carried roughly five TRBV segments more frequently than controls did, and TRBV5-6, TRBV5-1 and TRBV20-1 were among them. Normalized Chao1 diversity was significantly lower in multiple sclerosis patients than in controls. Strong co-clustering by F measure was seen for same-batch samples.

This clonotype occurred once. What it binds is unknown. The specimen was blood. The rearrangement uses TRBV5-1 and TRBJ2-1, with TRBD2 as a possible D gene (7 bases). This receptor was identified in a girl aged 5-17 years with multiple sclerosis. The CDR3 bases are TGCGCCAGCAGCTTGGCTTTGGGGGGGGGCCAGGATGAGCAGTTCTTC. Its protein product is CASSLALGGGQDEQFF.